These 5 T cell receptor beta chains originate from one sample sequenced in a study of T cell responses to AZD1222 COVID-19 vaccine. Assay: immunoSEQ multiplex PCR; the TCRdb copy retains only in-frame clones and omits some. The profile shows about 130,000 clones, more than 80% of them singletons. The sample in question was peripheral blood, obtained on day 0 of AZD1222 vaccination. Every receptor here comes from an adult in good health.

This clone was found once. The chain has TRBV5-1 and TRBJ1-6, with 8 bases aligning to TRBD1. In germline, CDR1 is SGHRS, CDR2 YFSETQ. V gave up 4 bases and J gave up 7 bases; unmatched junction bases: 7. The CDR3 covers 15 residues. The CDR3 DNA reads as TGCGCCAGCAGCCCGTTGACAGGGGCCAATTCACCCCTCCACTTT. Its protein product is CASSPLTGANSPLHF.

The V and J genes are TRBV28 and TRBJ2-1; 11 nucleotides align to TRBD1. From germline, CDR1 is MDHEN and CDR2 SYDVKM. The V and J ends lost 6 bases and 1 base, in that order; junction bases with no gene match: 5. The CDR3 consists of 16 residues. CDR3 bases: TGTGCCAGCAGCCGAGGGACAGGGGGATCCTACAATGAGCAGTTCTTC. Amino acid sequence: CASSRGTGGSYNEQFF.

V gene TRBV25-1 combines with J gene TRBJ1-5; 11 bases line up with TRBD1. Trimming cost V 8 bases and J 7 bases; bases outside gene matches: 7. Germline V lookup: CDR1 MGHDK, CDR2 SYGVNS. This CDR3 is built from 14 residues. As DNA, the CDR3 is TGTGCCAGCGAGGGACAGGGGGTCGGGCAGCCCCAGCATTTT. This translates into CASEGQGVGQPQHF.

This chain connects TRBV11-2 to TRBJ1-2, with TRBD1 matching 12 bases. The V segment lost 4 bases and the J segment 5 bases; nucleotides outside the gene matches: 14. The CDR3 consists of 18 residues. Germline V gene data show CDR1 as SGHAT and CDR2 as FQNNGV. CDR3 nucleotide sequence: TGTGCCAGCAGCTCAACCACGGGACAGGGGGCTTGGGGGTATGGCTACACCTTC. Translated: CASSSTTGQGAWGYGYTF.

The CDR3 coding sequence is TGTGCCTGGAGTTTACGGCAGAACACTGAAGCTTTCTTT. Encoded protein: CAWSLRQNTEAFF. The chain links TRBV30 to TRBJ1-1; no firm D call. V lost 2 bases, J lost 1 base, and 8 bases lay in between. Looked up from germline, CDR1 is GTSNPN and CDR2 is SVGIG (reference sequence). The CDR3 spans 13 residues.